This T cell receptor beta chain appears in the sequencing data of a study of monozygotic twins with inflammatory bowel disease. For every donor, one blood sample of roughly 2.6 ml was drawn. The authors isolated total RNA from whole blood without sorting T cells. The UMIs contained a 6-nucleotide sample barcode. They were added by template switching during cDNA synthesis. TCRdb processed the 5' RACE reads again and assigns one entry to each CDR3 protein, with no DNA. The sample data list approximately 160,000 distinct CDR3 sequences. CDR1 and CDR2 from the germline V gene are SGDLS and YYNGEE. CDR3 length: 15 amino acids.

V is TRBV9 and J is TRBJ2-7; TCRdb gives TRBD1 as the D gene, but with no DNA this cannot be confirmed. The sequence derives from a human donor with ulcerative colitis or Crohn's disease, or a healthy co-twin of an affected twin (not recorded which). Sequenced sample: blood. The CDR3 here is CASSTEEQGSYEQYF.